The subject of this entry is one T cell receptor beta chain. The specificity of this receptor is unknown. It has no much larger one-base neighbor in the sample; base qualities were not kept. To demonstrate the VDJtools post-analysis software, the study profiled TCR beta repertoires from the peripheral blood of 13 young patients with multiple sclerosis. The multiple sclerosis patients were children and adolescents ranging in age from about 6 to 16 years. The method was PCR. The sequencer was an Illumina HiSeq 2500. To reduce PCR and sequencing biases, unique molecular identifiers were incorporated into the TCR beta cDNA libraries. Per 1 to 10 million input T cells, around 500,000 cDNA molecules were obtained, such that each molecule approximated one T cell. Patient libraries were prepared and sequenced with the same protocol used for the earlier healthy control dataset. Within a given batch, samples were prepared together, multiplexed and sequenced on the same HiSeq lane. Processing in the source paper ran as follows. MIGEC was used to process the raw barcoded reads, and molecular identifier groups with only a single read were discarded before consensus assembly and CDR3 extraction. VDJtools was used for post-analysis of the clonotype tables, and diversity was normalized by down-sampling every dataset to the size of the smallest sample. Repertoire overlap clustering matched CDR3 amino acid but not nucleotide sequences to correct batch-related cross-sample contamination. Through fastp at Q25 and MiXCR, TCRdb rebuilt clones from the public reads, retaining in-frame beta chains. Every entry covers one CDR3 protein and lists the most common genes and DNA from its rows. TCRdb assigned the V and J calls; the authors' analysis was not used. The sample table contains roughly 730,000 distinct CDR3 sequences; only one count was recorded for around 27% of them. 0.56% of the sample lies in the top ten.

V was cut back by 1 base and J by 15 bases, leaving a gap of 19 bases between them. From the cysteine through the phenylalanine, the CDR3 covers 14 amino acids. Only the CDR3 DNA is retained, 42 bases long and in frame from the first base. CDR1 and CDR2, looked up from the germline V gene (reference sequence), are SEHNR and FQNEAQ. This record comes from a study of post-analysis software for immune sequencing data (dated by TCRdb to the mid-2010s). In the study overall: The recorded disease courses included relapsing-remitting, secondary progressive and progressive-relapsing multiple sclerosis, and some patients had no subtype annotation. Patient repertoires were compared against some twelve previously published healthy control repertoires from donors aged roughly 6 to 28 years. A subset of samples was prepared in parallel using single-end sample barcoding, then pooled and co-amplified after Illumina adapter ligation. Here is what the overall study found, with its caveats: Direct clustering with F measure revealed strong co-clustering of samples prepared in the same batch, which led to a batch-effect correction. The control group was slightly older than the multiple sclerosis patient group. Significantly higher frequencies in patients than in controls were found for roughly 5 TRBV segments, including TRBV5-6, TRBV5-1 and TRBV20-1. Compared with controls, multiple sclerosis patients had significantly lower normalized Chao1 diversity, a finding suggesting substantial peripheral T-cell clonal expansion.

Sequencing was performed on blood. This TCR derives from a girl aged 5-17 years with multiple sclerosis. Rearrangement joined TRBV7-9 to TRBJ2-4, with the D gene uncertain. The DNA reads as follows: TGTGCCAGCAGCTTAGTTACGGACCAAGAGACCCGGTACTTC. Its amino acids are CASSLVTDQETRYF.